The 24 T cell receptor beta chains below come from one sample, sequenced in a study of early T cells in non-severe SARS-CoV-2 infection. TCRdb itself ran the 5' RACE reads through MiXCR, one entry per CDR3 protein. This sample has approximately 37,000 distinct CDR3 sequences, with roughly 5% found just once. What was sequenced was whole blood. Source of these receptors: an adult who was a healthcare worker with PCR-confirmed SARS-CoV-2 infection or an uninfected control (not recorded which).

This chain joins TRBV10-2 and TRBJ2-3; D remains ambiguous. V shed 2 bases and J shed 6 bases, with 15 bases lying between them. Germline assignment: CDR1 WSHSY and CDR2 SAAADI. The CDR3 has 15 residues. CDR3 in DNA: TGCGCCAGCAGTGAGGGGCAGTTAGGTACGGATACGCAGTATTTT. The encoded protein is CASSEGQLGTDTQYF.

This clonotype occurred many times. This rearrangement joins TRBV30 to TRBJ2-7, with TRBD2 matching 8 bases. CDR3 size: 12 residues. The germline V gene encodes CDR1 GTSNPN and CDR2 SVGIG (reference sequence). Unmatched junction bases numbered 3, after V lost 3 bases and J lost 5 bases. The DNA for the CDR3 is TGTGCCTGGAGCCCGGGGGGGCACGAGCAGTACTTC. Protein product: CAWSPGGHEQYF.

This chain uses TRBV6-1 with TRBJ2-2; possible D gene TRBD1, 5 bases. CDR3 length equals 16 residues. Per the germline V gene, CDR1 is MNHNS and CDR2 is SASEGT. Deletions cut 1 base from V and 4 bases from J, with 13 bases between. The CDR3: CASSEELGDSTGELFF. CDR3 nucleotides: TGTGCCAGCAGTGAAGAATTAGGGGATTCCACCGGGGAGCTGTTTTTT.

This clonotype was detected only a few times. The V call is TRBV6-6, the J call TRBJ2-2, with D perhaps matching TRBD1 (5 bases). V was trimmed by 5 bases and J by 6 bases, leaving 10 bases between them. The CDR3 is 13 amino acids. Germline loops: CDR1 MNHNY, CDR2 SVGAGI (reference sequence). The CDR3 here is CASSSRVAGELFF. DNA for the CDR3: TGTGCCAGCAGTAGCAGGGTCGCCGGGGAGCTGTTTTTT.

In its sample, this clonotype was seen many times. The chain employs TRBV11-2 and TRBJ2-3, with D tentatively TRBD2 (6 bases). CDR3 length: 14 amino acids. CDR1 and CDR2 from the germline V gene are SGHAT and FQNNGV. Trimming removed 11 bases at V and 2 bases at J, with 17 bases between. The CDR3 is CADTRDFDTDTQYF. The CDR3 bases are TGTGCCGATACGAGGGACTTTGACACAGATACGCAGTATTTT.

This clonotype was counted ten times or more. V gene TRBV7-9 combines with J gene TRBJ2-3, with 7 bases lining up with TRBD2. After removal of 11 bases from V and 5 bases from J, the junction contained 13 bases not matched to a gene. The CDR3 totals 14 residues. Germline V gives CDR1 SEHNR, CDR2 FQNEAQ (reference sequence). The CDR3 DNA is TGTGCCGCTTCGGGGGGATCCTTCTTAGATACGCAGTATTTT. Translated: CAASGGSFLDTQYF. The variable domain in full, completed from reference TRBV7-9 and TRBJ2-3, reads DTGVSQNPRHKITKRGQNVTFRCDPISEHNRLYWYRQTLGQGPEFLTYFQNEAQLEKSRLLSDRFSAERPKGSFSTLEIQRTEQGDSAMYLCAASGGSFLDTQYFGPGTRLTVL.

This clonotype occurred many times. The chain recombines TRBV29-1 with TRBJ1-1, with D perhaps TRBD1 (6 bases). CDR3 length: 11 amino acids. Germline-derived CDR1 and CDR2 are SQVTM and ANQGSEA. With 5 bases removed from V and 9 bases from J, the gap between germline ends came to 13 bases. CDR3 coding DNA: TGCAGCGTTATTGGGGGGGGGCAAGCTTTCTTT. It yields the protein CSVIGGGQAFF.

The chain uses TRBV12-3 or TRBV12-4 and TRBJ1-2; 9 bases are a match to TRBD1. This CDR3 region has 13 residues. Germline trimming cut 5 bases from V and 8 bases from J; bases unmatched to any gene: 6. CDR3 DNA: TGTGCCAGCAGTACCCGGACAGGGGACGGCTACACCTTC. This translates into CASSTRTGDGYTF.

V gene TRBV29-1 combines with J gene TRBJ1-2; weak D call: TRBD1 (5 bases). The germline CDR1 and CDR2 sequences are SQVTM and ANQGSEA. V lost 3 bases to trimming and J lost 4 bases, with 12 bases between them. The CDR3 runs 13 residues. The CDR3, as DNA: TGCAGCGTTGACTCTGGACACCTCTATGGCTACACCTTC. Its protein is CSVDSGHLYGYTF.

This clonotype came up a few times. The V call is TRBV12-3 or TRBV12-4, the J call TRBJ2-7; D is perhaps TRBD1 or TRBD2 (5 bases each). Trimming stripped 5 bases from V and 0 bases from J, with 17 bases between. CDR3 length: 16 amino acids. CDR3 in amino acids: CASSQTGTGSSYEQYF. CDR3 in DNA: TGTGCCAGCAGTCAAACCGGGACGGGCAGCTCCTACGAGCAGTACTTC.

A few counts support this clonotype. CDR3 amino acids: CASSIFPTRLAFQDTQYF. As DNA, the CDR3 is TGTGCCAGCAGCATATTCCCGACCCGACTAGCTTTTCAAGATACGCAGTATTTT. The chain is built from TRBV14 and TRBJ2-3; 7 bases are shared with TRBD2. The CDR3 extends over 18 amino acids. The ends lost 5 bases at V and 5 bases at J; junction bases unmatched: 19. Looked up from germline, CDR1 is SGHDN and CDR2 is FVKESK.

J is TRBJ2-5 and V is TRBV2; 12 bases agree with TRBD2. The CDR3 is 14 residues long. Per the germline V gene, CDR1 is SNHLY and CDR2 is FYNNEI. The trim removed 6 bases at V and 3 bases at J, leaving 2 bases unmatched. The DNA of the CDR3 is TGTGCCAGCAGCCGGACTAGCGGGAAAGAGACCCAGTACTTC. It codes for CASSRTSGKETQYF.

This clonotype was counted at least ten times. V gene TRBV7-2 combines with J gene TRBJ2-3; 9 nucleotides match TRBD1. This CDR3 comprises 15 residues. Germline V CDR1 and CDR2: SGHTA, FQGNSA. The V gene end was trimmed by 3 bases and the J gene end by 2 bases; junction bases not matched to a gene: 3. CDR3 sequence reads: CASSLGQGNTDTQYF. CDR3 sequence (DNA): TGTGCCAGCAGCTTGGGACAGGGCAACACAGATACGCAGTATTTT.

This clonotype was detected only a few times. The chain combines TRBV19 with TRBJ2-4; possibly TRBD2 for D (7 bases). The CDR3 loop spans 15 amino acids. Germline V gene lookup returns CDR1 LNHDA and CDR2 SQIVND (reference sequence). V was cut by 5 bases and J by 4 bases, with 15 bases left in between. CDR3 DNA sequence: TGTGCCAGTAGTGCCGGCGGGGGCCCGAAAAACATTCAGTACTTC. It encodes CASSAGGGPKNIQYF.

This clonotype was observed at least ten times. The CDR3 bases are TGTGCCAGCAGCTTAGTTGCCAGACAAGAGACCCAGTACTTC. Translated: CASSLVARQETQYF. The chain uses TRBV13 and TRBJ2-5; D gene uncertain. CDR3 size: 14 residues. Trimming took off 1 base at V and 2 bases at J, with 8 bases between the two ends. The germline V gene has CDR1 PRHDT and CDR2 FYEKMQ (reference sequence).

CDR3 coding DNA: TGCAGTGCTAGAGTGCCAGCGGGAGGTGATGAGCAGTTCTTC. Translation: CSARVPAGGDEQFF. This chain uses TRBV20-1 with TRBJ2-1; 9 nucleotides line up with TRBD2. The CDR3 extends over 14 amino acids. Germline V gene lookup returns CDR1 DFQATT and CDR2 SNEGSKA (reference sequence). V dropped 1 base and J dropped 8; count of bases not matched to a gene: 6.

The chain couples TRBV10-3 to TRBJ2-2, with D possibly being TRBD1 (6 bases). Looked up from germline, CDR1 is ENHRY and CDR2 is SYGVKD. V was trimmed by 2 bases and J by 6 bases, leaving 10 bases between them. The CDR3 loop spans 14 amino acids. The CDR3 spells CAISETGSPGELFF. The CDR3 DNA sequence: TGTGCCATCAGTGAGACAGGGTCACCCGGGGAGCTGTTTTTT.

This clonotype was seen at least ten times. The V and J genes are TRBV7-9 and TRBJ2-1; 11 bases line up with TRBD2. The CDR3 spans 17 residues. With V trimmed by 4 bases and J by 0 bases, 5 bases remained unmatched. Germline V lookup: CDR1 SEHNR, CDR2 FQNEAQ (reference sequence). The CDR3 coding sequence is TGTGCCAGCAGCTCGACTAGCGGGACTACCTCCTACAATGAGCAGTTCTTC. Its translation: CASSSTSGTTSYNEQFF.

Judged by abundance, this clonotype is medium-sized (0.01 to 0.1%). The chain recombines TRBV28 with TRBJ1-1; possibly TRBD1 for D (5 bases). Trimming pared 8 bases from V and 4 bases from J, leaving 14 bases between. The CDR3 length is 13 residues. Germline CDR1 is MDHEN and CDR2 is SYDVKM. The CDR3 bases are TGTGCCAGCGGGTTTATTGGGGGCACTGAAGCTTTCTTT. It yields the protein CASGFIGGTEAFF.

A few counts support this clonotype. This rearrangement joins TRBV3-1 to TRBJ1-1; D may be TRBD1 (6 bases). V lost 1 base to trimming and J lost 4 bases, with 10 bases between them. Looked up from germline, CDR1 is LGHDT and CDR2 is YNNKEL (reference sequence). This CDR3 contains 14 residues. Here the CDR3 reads CASSQGGGGTEAFF. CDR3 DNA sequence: TGTGCCAGCAGCCAAGGGGGAGGGGGCACTGAAGCTTTCTTT.

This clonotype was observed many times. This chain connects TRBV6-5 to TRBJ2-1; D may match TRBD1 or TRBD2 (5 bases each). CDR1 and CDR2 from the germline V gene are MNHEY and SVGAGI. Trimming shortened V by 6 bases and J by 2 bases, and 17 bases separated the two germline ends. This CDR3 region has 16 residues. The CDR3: CASRPFSGAAYNEQFF. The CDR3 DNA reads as TGTGCCAGCAGACCCTTTTCCGGGGCCGCCTACAATGAGCAGTTCTTC.

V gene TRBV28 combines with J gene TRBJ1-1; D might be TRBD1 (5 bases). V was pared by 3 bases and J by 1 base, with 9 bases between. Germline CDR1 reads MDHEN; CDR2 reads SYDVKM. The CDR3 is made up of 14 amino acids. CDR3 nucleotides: TGTGCCAGCAGTTTGGCCAGGGCGAACACTGAAGCTTTCTTT. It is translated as CASSLARANTEAFF.

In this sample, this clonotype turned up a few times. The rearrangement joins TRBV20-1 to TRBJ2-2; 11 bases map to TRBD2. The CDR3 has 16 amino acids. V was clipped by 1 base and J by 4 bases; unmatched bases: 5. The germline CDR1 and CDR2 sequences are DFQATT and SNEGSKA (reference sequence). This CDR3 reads CSARGLAGGLTGELFF. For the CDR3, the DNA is TGCAGTGCTAGAGGGTTAGCGGGAGGGCTCACCGGGGAGCTGTTTTTT.

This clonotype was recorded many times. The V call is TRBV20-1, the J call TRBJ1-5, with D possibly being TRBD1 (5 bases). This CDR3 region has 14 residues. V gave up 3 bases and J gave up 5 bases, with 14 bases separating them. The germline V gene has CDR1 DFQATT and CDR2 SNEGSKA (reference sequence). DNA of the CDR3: TGCAGTGCTAGGAGACAGTTAGGCGATCAGCCCCAGCATTTT. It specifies CSARRQLGDQPQHF.